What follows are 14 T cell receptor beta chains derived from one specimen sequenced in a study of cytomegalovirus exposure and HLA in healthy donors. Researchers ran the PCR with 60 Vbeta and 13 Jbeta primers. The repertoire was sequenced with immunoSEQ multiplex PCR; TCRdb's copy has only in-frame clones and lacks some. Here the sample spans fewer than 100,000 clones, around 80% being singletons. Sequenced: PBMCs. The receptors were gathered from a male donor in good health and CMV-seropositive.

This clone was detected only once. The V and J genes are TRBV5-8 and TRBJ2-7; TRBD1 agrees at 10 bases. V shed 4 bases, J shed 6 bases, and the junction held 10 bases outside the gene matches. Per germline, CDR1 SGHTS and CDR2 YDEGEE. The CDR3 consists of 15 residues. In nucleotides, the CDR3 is TGTGCCAGCAGCCGGACAGGGGGTCCCCCCAGCGAGCAGTACTTC. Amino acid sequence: CASSRTGGPPSEQYF.

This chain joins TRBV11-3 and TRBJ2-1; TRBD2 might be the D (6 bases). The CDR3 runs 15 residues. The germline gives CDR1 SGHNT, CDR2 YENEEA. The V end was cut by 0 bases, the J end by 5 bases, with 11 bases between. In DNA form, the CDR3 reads TGTGCCAGCAGCTTAGATGGGACTTCCAACAATGAGCAGTTCTTC. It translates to CASSLDGTSNNEQFF.

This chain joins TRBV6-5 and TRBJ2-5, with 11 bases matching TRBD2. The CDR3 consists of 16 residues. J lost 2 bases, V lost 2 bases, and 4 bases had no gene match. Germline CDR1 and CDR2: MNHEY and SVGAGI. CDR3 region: CASSYGLAGLQETQYF. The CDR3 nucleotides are TGTGCCAGCAGTTACGGACTAGCGGGCCTACAAGAGACCCAGTACTTC.

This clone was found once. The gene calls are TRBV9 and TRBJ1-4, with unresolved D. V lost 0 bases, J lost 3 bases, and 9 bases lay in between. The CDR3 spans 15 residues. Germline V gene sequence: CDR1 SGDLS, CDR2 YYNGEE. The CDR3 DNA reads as TGTGCCAGCAGCGTAGGATCAGAAGCTAATGAAAAACTGTTTTTT. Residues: CASSVGSEANEKLFF.

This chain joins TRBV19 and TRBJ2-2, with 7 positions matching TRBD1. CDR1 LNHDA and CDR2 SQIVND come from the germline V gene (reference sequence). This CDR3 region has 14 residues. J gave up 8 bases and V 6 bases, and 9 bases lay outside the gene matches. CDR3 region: CASSQGTVPGELFF. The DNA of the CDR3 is TGTGCCAGTAGCCAGGGGACAGTCCCAGGGGAGCTGTTTTTT.

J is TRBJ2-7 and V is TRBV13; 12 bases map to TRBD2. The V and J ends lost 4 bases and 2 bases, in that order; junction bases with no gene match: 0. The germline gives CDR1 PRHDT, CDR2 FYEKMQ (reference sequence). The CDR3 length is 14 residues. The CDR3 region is CASSSSGGAYEQYF. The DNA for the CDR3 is TGTGCCAGCAGCTCTAGCGGGGGGGCCTACGAGCAGTACTTC.

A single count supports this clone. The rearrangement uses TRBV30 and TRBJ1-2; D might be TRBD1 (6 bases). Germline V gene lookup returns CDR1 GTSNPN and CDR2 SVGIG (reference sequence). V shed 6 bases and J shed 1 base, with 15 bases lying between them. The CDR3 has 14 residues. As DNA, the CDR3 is TGTGCCTGCCCAGGGACATTACTTAACTATGGCTACACCTTC. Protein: CACPGTLLNYGYTF.

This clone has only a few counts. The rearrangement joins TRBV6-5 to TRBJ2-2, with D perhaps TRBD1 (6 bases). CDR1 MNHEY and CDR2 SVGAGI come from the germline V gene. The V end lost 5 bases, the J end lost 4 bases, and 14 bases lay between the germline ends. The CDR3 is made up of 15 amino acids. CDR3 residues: CASSPPGTFTGELFF. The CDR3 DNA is TGTGCCAGCAGTCCCCCGGGGACATTCACCGGGGAGCTGTTTTTT.

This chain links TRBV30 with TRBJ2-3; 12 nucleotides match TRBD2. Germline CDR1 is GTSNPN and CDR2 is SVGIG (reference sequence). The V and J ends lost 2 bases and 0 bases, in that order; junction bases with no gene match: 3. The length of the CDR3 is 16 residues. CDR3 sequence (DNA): TGTGCCTGGAGTACCGGACTAGCGGGGAGCACAGATACGCAGTATTTT. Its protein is CAWSTGLAGSTDTQYF.

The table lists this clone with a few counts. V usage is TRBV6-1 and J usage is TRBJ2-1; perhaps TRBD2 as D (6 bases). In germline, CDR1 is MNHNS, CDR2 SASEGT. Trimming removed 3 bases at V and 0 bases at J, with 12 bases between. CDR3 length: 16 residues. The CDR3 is CASSDISGSSYNEQFF. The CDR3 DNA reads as TGTGCCAGCAGTGACATTAGCGGTAGCTCCTACAATGAGCAGTTCTTC.

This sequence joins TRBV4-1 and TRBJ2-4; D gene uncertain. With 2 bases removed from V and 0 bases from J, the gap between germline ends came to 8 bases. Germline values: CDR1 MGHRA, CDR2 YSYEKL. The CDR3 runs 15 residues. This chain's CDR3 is CASSQLELAKNIQYF. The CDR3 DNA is TGCGCCAGCAGCCAATTAGAGCTAGCCAAAAACATTCAGTACTTC.

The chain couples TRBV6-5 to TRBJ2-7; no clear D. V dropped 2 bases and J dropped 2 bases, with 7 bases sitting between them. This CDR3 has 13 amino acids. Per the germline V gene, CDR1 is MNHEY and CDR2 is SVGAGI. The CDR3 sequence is CASSYGIAYEQYF. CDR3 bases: TGTGCCAGCAGTTACGGCATTGCCTACGAGCAGTACTTC.

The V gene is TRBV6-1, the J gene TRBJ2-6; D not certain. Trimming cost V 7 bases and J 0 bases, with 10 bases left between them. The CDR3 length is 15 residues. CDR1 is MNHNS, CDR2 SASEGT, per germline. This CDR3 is CASTTQLSGANVLTF. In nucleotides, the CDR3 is TGTGCCAGCACCACACAGCTCTCTGGGGCCAACGTCCTGACTTTC.

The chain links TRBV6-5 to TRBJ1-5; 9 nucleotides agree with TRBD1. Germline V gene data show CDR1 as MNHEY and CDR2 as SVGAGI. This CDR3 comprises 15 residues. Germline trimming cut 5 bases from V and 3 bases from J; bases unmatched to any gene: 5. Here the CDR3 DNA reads TGTGCCAGCAGTACCCGGACAGGGGACAATCAGCCCCAGCATTTT. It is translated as CASSTRTGDNQPQHF.